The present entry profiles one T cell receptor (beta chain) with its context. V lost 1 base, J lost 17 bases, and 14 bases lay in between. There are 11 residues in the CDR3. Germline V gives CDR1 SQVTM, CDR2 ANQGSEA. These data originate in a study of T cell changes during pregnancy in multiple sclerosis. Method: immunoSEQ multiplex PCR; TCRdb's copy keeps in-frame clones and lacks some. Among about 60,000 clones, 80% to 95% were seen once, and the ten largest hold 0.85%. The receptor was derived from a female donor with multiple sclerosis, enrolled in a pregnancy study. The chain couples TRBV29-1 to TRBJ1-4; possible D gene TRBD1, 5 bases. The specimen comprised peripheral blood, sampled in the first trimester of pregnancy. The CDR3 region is CSVEGEAGCFF. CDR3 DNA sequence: TGCAGCGTTGAAGGAGAGGCAGGGTGTTTTTTT. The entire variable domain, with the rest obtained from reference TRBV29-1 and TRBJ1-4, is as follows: SAVISQKPSRDICQRGTSLTIQCQVDSQVTMMFWYRQQPGQSLTLIATANQGSEATYESGFVIDKFPISRPNLTFSTLTVSNMSPEDSSIYLCSVEGEAGCFFGSGTQLSVL.